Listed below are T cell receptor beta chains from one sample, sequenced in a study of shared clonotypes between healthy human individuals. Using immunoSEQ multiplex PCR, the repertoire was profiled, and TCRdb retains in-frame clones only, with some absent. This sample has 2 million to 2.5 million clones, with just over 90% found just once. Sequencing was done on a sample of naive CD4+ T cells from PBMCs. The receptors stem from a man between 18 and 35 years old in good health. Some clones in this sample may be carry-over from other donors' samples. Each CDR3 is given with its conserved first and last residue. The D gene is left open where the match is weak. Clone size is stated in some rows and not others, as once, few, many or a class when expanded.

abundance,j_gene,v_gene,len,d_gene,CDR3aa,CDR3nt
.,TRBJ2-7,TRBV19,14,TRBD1,CASSRGQFAYEQYF,TGTGCCAGTAGTAGGGGACAGTTTGCCTACGAGCAGTACTTC
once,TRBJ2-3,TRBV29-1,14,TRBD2,CSVSGTTSTDTQYF,TGCAGCGTCTCAGGGACTACTAGCACAGATACGCAGTATTTT
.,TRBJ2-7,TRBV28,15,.,CASSPLAAGSYEQYF,TGTGCCAGCAGTCCCCTCGCGGCAGGCTCCTACGAGCAGTACTTC
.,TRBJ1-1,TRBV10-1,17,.,CASSESLGQSMNTEAFF,TGCGCCAGCAGTGAGTCCCTCGGACAGTCCATGAACACTGAAGCTTTCTTT
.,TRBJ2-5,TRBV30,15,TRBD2,CAWSTGLSAGETQYF,TGTGCCTGGAGTACGGGACTTTCAGCGGGGGAGACCCAGTACTTC
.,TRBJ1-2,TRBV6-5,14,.,CASTKRSTNYGYTF,TGTGCCAGCACGAAAAGATCAACTAACTATGGCTACACCTTC
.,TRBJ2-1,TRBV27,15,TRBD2,CASSPGLGKNNEQFF,TGTGCCAGCAGTCCCGGACTAGGGAAAAACAATGAGCAGTTCTTC
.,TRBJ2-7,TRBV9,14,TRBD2,CASSPGLAGAEQYF,TGTGCCAGCAGCCCCGGACTAGCGGGAGCCGAGCAGTACTTC
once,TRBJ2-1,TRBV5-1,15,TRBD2,CASSFAGASYNEQFF,TGCGCCAGCAGCTTTGCGGGAGCGTCCTACAATGAGCAGTTCTTC
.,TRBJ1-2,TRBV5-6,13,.,CASSSGRNYGYTF,TGTGCCAGCAGCTCGGGACGGAACTATGGCTACACCTTC
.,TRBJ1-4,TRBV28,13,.,CASNRGYNEKLFF,TGTGCCAGTAATAGGGGTTATAATGAAAAACTGTTTTTT
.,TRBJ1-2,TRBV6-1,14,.,CASSETDRLYGYTF,TGTGCCAGCAGTGAAACCGACAGGCTCTATGGCTACACCTTC
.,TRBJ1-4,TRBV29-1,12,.,CSVVGADEKLFF,TGCAGCGTTGTGGGGGCTGATGAAAAACTGTTTTTT
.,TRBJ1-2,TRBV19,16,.,CASNPTHAQSNYGYTF,TGTGCCAGTAACCCTACTCACGCCCAGTCTAACTATGGCTACACCTTC
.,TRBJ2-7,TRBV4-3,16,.,CASSQDLRQGGYEQYF,TGCGCCAGCAGCCAAGATCTTCGGCAGGGGGGCTACGAGCAGTACTTC
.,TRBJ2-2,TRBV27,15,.,CASSFAVPHTGELFF,TGTGCCAGCAGTTTCGCGGTCCCCCACACCGGGGAGCTGTTTTTT
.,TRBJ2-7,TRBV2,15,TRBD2,CASSETSGGTYEQYF,TGTGCCAGCAGTGAGACTAGCGGGGGTACCTACGAGCAGTACTTC
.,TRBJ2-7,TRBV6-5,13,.,CASRPTGPYEQYF,TGTGCCAGCAGACCCACCGGGCCCTACGAGCAGTACTTC
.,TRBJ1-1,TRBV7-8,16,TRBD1,CASSLGTGARGTEAFF,TGTGCCAGCAGCTTGGGGACAGGGGCCCGGGGGACTGAAGCTTTCTTT
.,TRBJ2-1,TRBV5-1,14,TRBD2,CASASGTSGRREFF,TGCGCCAGCGCATCCGGGACTAGCGGGAGGAGGGAGTTCTTC
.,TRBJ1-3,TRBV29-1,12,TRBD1,CSVGQGGNTIYF,TGCAGCGTGGGACAGGGGGGAAACACCATATATTTT
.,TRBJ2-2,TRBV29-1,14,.,CSVELHPNTGELFF,TGCAGCGTTGAGCTACACCCGAACACCGGGGAGCTGTTTTTT
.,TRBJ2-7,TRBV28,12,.,CASSPGEYEQYF,TGTGCCAGCAGTCCCGGGGAGTACGAGCAGTACTTC
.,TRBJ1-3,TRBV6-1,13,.,CASHVYSGNTIYF,TGTGCCAGCCACGTATACTCTGGAAACACCATATATTTT
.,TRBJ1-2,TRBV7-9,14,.,CASSDNPGDDGYTF,TGTGCCAGCAGCGATAACCCAGGGGATGATGGCTACACCTTC
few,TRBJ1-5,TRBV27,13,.,CASRQTSHQPQHF,TGTGCCAGCAGGCAGACTAGCCATCAGCCCCAGCATTTT
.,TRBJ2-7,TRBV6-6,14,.,CASSYSNQPSGQYF,TGTGCCAGCAGTTACTCGAACCAGCCCAGCGGGCAGTACTTC
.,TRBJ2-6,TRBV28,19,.,CASRRGLGQVRSGANVLTF,TGTGCCAGCAGACGGGGGTTGGGGCAGGTCCGCTCTGGGGCCAACGTCCTGACTTTC
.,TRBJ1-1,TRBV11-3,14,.,CASSLDRGTTEAFF,TGTGCCAGCAGCTTAGACAGGGGAACCACTGAAGCTTTCTTT
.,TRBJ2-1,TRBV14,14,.,CASSLRDFANEQFF,TGTGCCAGCAGCTTACGGGACTTTGCAAATGAGCAGTTCTTC
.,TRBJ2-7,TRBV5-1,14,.,CASSLGTGVHEQYF,TGCGCCAGCAGCTTGGGGACGGGGGTCCACGAGCAGTACTTC
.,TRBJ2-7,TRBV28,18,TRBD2,CASSPPAGGRPGPYEQYF,TGTGCCAGCAGTCCCCCCGCTGGCGGGAGGCCTGGTCCCTACGAGCAGTACTTC
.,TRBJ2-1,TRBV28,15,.,CASTQIGGRYNEQFF,TGTGCCAGCACCCAAATCGGGGGAAGATACAATGAGCAGTTCTTC
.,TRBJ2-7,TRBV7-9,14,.,CASSTRDPSYEQYF,TGTGCCAGCAGCACCAGAGATCCCTCCTACGAGCAGTACTTC
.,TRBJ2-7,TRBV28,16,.,CASTLSGAVPSYEQYF,TGTGCCAGCACCCTTAGTGGGGCAGTACCTTCCTACGAGCAGTACTTC
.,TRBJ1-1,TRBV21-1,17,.,CARTGIPPGPMNTEAFF,TGTGCCAGGACTGGGATTCCCCCGGGACCGATGAACACTGAAGCTTTCTTT
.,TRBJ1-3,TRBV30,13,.,CAWTGTSGNTIYF,TGTGCCTGGACCGGGACCTCTGGAAACACCATATATTTT
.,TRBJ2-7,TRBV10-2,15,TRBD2,CASRKLAGEIYEQYF,TGCGCCAGCAGAAAGCTAGCGGGAGAGATTTACGAGCAGTACTTC
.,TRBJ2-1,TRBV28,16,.,CASSLVGAGENNEQFF,TGTGCCAGCAGTCTTGTGGGGGCGGGAGAGAACAATGAGCAGTTCTTC
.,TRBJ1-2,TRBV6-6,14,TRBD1,CASSSTDRPYGYTF,TGTGCCAGCAGTTCCACGGACAGGCCCTATGGCTACACCTTC
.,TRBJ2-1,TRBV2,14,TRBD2,CASRRTSGTNEQFF,TGTGCCAGCAGACGGACTAGCGGTACCAATGAGCAGTTCTTC
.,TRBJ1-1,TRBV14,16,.,CASSQDSERRGAEAFF,TGTGCCAGCAGCCAAGACTCCGAGCGCCGGGGGGCTGAAGCTTTCTTT
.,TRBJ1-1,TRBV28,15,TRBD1,CASSLRGTAKTEAFF,TGTGCCAGCAGTTTACGGGGGACAGCAAAGACTGAAGCTTTCTTT
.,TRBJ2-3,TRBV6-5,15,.,CASSYSARQQDTQYF,TGTGCCAGCAGTTACTCCGCTAGGCAACAAGATACGCAGTATTTT
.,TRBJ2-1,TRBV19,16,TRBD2,CASIGLAGGSYNEQFF,TGTGCCAGTATAGGACTAGCGGGGGGCTCCTACAATGAGCAGTTCTTC
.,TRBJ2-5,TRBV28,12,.,CASISVDETQYF,TGTGCCAGCATCTCCGTCGACGAGACCCAGTACTTC
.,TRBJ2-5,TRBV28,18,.,CASSRPRERGFQGETQYF,TGTGCCAGCAGTCGCCCTCGTGAGAGAGGCTTCCAGGGGGAGACCCAGTACTTC
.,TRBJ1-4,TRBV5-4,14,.,CASSFQGAGEKLFF,TGTGCCAGCAGCTTCCAGGGAGCAGGTGAAAAACTGTTTTTT
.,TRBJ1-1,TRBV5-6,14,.,CASSLVGVRSEAFF,TGTGCCAGCAGCTTGGTAGGGGTTAGGTCTGAAGCTTTCTTT